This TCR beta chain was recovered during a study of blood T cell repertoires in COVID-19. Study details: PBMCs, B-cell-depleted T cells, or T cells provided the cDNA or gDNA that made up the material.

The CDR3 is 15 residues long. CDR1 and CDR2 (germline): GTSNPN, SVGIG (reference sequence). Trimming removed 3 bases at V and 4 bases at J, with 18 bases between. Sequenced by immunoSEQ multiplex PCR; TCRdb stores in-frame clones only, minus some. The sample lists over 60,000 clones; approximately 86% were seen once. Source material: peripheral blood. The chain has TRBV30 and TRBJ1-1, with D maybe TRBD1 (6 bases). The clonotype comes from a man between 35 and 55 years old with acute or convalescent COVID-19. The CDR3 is CAWSARGGIFTEAFF. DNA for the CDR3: TGTGCCTGGAGCGCTAGGGGGGGGATTTTCACTGAAGCTTTCTTT.